These 28 T cell receptor beta chains originate from one sample sequenced in a study of cytomegalovirus exposure and HLA in healthy donors. Primers included in the PCR were 60 Vbeta and 13 Jbeta primers. The assay was immunoSEQ multiplex PCR, and TCRdb's table has in-frame clones only and misses some. The top ten clones hold roughly 1.4% of a sample with around 140,000 clones, over 65% of them seen once. Input material: PBMCs. Source of these receptors: a man aged 40-49 years in good health and CMV-seronegative.

This chain connects TRBV29-1 to TRBJ1-2; possibly TRBD1 for D (6 bases). V was pared by 7 bases and J by 8 bases, with 14 bases between. The CDR3 is 11 amino acids. Germline assignment: CDR1 SQVTM and CDR2 ANQGSEA. The CDR3 DNA reads TGCAGCGACTGGGGGGGACACGGCTACACCTTC. It codes for CSDWGGHGYTF.

V usage is TRBV5-4 and J usage is TRBJ2-2; the D is unclear. The length of the CDR3 is 14 residues. Trimming shortened V by 0 bases and J by 2 bases, and 5 bases separated the two germline ends. CDR1 SGHNT and CDR2 YYREEE come from the germline V gene (reference sequence). The CDR3 here is CASSLGVNTGELFF. The DNA for the CDR3 is TGTGCCAGCAGCTTGGGAGTCAACACCGGGGAGCTGTTTTTT.

The chain carries TRBV5-1 and TRBJ1-1, with 7 nucleotides matching TRBD1. The germline V gene has CDR1 SGHRS and CDR2 YFSETQ. The CDR3 has 15 amino acids. J was trimmed by 6 bases and V by 4 bases; bases with no gene match: 12. The CDR3: CASSPSRQGGSEAFF. In nucleotides, the CDR3 is TGCGCCAGCAGCCCCTCGAGACAGGGTGGATCTGAAGCTTTCTTT.

V usage is TRBV5-6 and J usage is TRBJ2-7, with D possibly being TRBD2 (5 bases). The V end lost 4 bases, the J end lost 0 bases, and 17 bases lay between the germline ends. Germline V gives CDR1 SGHDT, CDR2 YYEEEE. This CDR3 has 16 residues. CDR3 nucleotides: TGTGCCAGCAGCACCACCCTAGCCTATAGCTCCTACGAGCAGTACTTC. Amino acid sequence: CASSTTLAYSSYEQYF.

The V call is TRBV9, the J call TRBJ1-6, with TRBD1 identical over 8 bases. CDR1 is SGDLS, CDR2 YYNGEE, per germline. The CDR3 has 16 residues. V lost 4 bases and J lost 7; bases outside the gene matches: 10. CDR3 sequence: CASSNDQGAPNSPLHF. As DNA, the CDR3 is TGTGCCAGCAGCAATGACCAGGGGGCGCCCAATTCACCCCTCCACTTT.

This clone appeared once. The V and J genes are TRBV5-1 and TRBJ2-3, with 7 nucleotides matching TRBD1. Germline loops: CDR1 SGHRS, CDR2 YFSETQ. This CDR3 has 16 amino acids. With 3 bases clipped from V and 0 bases from J, the junction kept 7 bases outside the gene matches. The DNA of the CDR3 is TGCGCCAGCAGCTATGGGGACAGCTCTAGCACAGATACGCAGTATTTT. Residues: CASSYGDSSSTDTQYF.

V and J are TRBV6-5 and TRBJ2-7; D perhaps matches TRBD2 (7 bases). Trimming removed 8 bases at V and 1 base at J, with 15 bases between. Looked up from germline, CDR1 is MNHEY and CDR2 is SVGAGI. The CDR3 loop spans 14 amino acids. The chain's CDR3 is CASREGGVSYEQYF. The DNA of the CDR3 is TGTGCCAGCCGCGAGGGGGGGGTTTCCTACGAGCAGTACTTC.

The V call is TRBV5-8, the J call TRBJ1-4; D is ambiguous. Germline assignment: CDR1 SGHTS and CDR2 YDEGEE. V gave up 0 bases and J gave up 6 bases, with 9 bases separating them. The CDR3 has 14 amino acids. CDR3 protein: CASSLASLYEKLFF. CDR3 bases: TGTGCCAGCAGCTTGGCCAGTCTGTATGAAAAACTGTTTTTT.

The gene calls are TRBV18 and TRBJ2-1; possible D gene TRBD1, 5 bases. Germline CDR1 is KGHSH and CDR2 is LQKENI. There are 16 residues in the CDR3. V was shortened by 1 base and J by 7 bases, with 17 bases between the two germline ends. Here the CDR3 reads CASSPQQVSGGNEQFF. DNA for the CDR3: TGTGCCAGCTCACCACAACAGGTTTCTGGTGGTAATGAGCAGTTCTTC.

This clone was seen more than once but under ten times. V usage is TRBV25-1 and J usage is TRBJ2-7, with TRBD1 matching 9 bases. The CDR3 runs 14 residues. V lost 4 bases and J lost 7; bases outside the gene matches: 8. The germline V gene has CDR1 MGHDK and CDR2 SYGVNS. As DNA, the CDR3 is TGTGCCAGCAGTGGCGCCGGGACAGGGCGTGAGCAGTACTTC. The encoded protein is CASSGAGTGREQYF.

This chain connects TRBV19 to TRBJ1-2; 8 bases line up with TRBD1. This CDR3 comprises 15 residues. The J segment lost 0 bases and the V segment lost 2 bases, leaving 2 bases of the junction unmatched. Germline lookup yields CDR1 LNHDA and CDR2 SQIVND (reference sequence). The CDR3 DNA reads as TGTGCCAGTAGTATACAGGGGGCGTCTAACTATGGCTACACCTTC. It encodes CASSIQGASNYGYTF.

The chain employs TRBV5-1 and TRBJ2-3; D remains unclear. The CDR3 length is 14 residues. The germline V gene has CDR1 SGHRS and CDR2 YFSETQ. Trimming stripped 2 bases from V and 6 bases from J, with 13 bases between. The CDR3 nucleotides read TGCGCCAGCAGCTTAGCTACCCGTTTGGATACGCAGTATTTT. Translation: CASSLATRLDTQYF.

The chain couples TRBV9 to TRBJ1-1; no clear D. V lost 0 bases to trimming and J lost 5 bases, with 5 bases between them. The CDR3 covers 12 residues. Looked up from germline, CDR1 is SGDLS and CDR2 is YYNGEE. Here the CDR3 DNA reads TGTGCCAGCAGCGTAGGAGGGACTGAAGCTTTCTTT. Amino acids: CASSVGGTEAFF.

The chain links TRBV7-2 to TRBJ2-3, with 10 bases matching TRBD2. The ends lost 1 base at V and 4 bases at J; junction bases unmatched: 5. CDR3 length: 16 residues. CDR1 and CDR2 (germline): SGHTA, FQGNSA. This CDR3 is CASSLVSGGAADTQYF. CDR3 nucleotide sequence: TGTGCCAGCAGCTTAGTCAGCGGGGGGGCTGCAGATACGCAGTATTTT.

This clone was seen a handful of times. CDR3 DNA: TGTGCCAGCAGCTTGGAGCGAAGATTCACAGATACGCAGTATTTT. Its translation: CASSLERRFTDTQYF. The gene calls are TRBV5-6 and TRBJ2-3, with unresolved D. Germline V lookup: CDR1 SGHDT, CDR2 YYEEEE. V was clipped by 0 bases and J by 2 bases, with 10 bases between them. The CDR3 sequence is 15 residues long. The full variable domain, its missing parts supplied by reference TRBV5-6 and TRBJ2-3, is DAGVTQSPTHLIKTRGQQVTLRCSPKSGHDTVSWYQQALGQGPQFIFQYYEEEERQRGNFPDRFSGHQFPNYSSELNVNALLLGDSALYLCASSLERRFTDTQYFGPGTRLTVL.

The rearrangement joins TRBV13 to TRBJ1-4; D gene ambiguous. CDR3 length: 15 residues. Germline V gene sequence: CDR1 PRHDT, CDR2 FYEKMQ (reference sequence). The V end was cut by 2 bases, the J end by 3 bases, with 10 bases between. The CDR3 protein is CASSLRGRANEKLFF. The CDR3 DNA is TGTGCCAGCAGCTTAAGAGGGCGGGCTAATGAAAAACTGTTTTTT.

The chain employs TRBV5-1 and TRBJ2-5, with TRBD1 as a possible D gene (6 bases). TRBJ2-7 explains the end of the DNA better; the J call may be wrong. This CDR3 is built from 14 residues. Per the germline V gene, CDR1 is SGHRS and CDR2 is YFSETQ. CDR3 nucleotides: TGCGCCAGCAGCTTGGACAGGGAAACCTACGAGCAGTACTTC. This encodes CASSLDRETYEQYF.

The chain joins TRBV19 to TRBJ2-7; TRBD2 is a possible D gene (7 bases). The CDR3 loop spans 12 amino acids. With 9 bases removed from V and 3 bases from J, the gap between germline ends came to 12 bases. Germline CDR1 and CDR2: LNHDA and SQIVND (reference sequence). The CDR3 bases are TGTGCCAGCGGGGGAGGGGGCTACGAGCAGTACTTC. This sequence encodes CASGGGGYEQYF.

This chain connects TRBV27 to TRBJ2-7, with 7 bases that match TRBD2. Germline CDR1 reads MNHEY; CDR2 reads SMNVEV (reference sequence). The CDR3 sequence is 17 residues long. V lost 2 bases, J lost 1 base, and 11 bases stayed unmatched. The CDR3 protein is CASSLRAGAPSSYEQYF. In DNA, the CDR3 is TGTGCCAGCAGTTTAAGGGCGGGAGCGCCGAGTTCCTACGAGCAGTACTTC.

The V gene is TRBV15, the J gene TRBJ1-2; 7 bases agree with TRBD1. V lost 3 bases to trimming and J lost 5 bases; unmatched junction nucleotides: 3. The CDR3 totals 13 residues. Germline V lookup: CDR1 LNHNV, CDR2 YYDKDF (reference sequence). CDR3 in amino acids: CATSSSQGYGYTF. The CDR3 DNA reads as TGTGCCACCAGCAGTTCACAGGGGTATGGCTACACCTTC.

The chain employs TRBV9 and TRBJ2-3; D ambiguous. Trimming removed 3 bases from V and 4 bases from J, with 9 bases in between. Germline V gives CDR1 SGDLS, CDR2 YYNGEE. The length of the CDR3 is 13 residues. This chain's CDR3 is CASSGSLADTQYF. CDR3 DNA sequence: TGTGCCAGCAGCGGGAGTCTGGCAGATACGCAGTATTTT.

This clone has just one count. The CDR3 here is CASSTDRASNEKLFF. DNA of the CDR3: TGTGCCAGCAGCACCGACAGGGCCTCTAATGAAAAACTGTTTTTT. The chain is built from TRBV7-8 and TRBJ1-4; the match to TRBD1 covers 7 bases. This CDR3 contains 15 residues. CDR1 is SGHVS and CDR2 is FQNEAQ in the germline V gene. V gave up 5 bases and J gave up 3 bases; unmatched junction bases: 6.

The V call is TRBV19, the J call TRBJ1-1; TRBD1 aligns across 7 bases. Per germline, CDR1 LNHDA and CDR2 SQIVND (reference sequence). Unmatched junction bases numbered 8, after V lost 6 bases and J lost 4 bases. The CDR3 has 14 amino acids. CDR3 nucleotide sequence: TGTGCCAGTAGCCGGACAGGAATGGCCACTGAAGCTTTCTTT. Translating gives CASSRTGMATEAFF.

This chain links TRBV5-1 with TRBJ1-3; D call uncertain. Trimming took 3 bases from V and 4 from J, leaving 11 bases between them. CDR3 length equals 14 residues. Germline V gene data show CDR1 as SGHRS and CDR2 as YFSETQ. This CDR3 is CASSSGGGGNTIYF. As DNA, the CDR3 is TGCGCCAGCAGCTCCGGAGGAGGGGGAAACACCATATATTTT.

The genes are TRBV5-1 and TRBJ1-2; D is possibly TRBD1 (5 bases). CDR3 length: 15 residues. The germline gives CDR1 SGHRS, CDR2 YFSETQ. V was clipped by 0 bases and J by 3 bases, with 12 bases between them. The CDR3 DNA reads TGCGCCAGCAGCTTGGCGTCCGCGGGGGACTATGGCTACACCTTC. Translating gives CASSLASAGDYGYTF.

The chain uses TRBV4-1 and TRBJ2-6; TRBD2 matches at 12 bases. Germline V CDR1 and CDR2: MGHRA, YSYEKL. This CDR3 comprises 17 residues. Germline trimming cut 6 bases from V and 0 bases from J; bases unmatched to any gene: 3. The CDR3 protein is CASSPSGRGSGANVLTF. CDR3 DNA sequence: TGCGCCAGCAGTCCTAGCGGGAGGGGCTCTGGGGCCAACGTCCTGACTTTC.

A single count supports this clone. This rearrangement joins TRBV7-2 to TRBJ2-1; no definite D call. The V gene lost 3 bases and the J gene lost 9 bases, with 9 bases spanning the gap. Germline assignment: CDR1 SGHTA and CDR2 FQGNSA. This CDR3 is 12 amino acids long. CDR3 DNA: TGTGCCAGCAGCTTTGCGGTGACTGAGCAGTTCTTC. This codes for CASSFAVTEQFF.

The V call is TRBV5-1, the J call TRBJ2-5; a weak D match, TRBD2 (6 bases). Per germline, CDR1 SGHRS and CDR2 YFSETQ. V lost 4 bases, J lost 1 base, and 11 bases lay in between. The CDR3 spans 14 residues. CDR3 loop: CASSTGLLQETQYF. DNA for the CDR3: TGCGCCAGCAGCACGGGACTCCTCCAAGAGACCCAGTACTTC.